The 4 T cell receptor beta chains presented below share a single source sample, sequenced in a study of T cell responses to AZD1222 COVID-19 vaccine. Data came from immunoSEQ multiplex PCR; TCRdb stores just in-frame clones and leaves some out. The sample lists about 160,000 clones, roughly 88% occurring once. Material: peripheral blood, obtained 28 days after the second AZD1222 dose. Every receptor here comes from an adult who received the AZD1222 COVID-19 vaccine.

Here the CDR3 DNA reads TGTGCCTGGAGTGTACAAGGCACAGATACGCAGTATTTT. Residues: CAWSVQGTDTQYF. This sequence joins TRBV30 and TRBJ2-3; D not resolved. The ends were cut back, 0 bases at V and 1 base at J, with 5 bases in the middle. CDR1 is GTSNPN, CDR2 SVGIG, per germline (reference sequence). This CDR3 contains 13 residues.

V and J are TRBV27 and TRBJ2-7, with no clear D. This CDR3 has 14 residues. Trimming left V 5 bases short and J 1 base short, with 12 bases between. The germline CDR1 and CDR2 sequences are MNHEY and SMNVEV (reference sequence). CDR3 bases: TGTGCCAGCAGTCATGGGTCCCCATCCTACGAGCAGTACTTC. This gives the protein CASSHGSPSYEQYF.

The chain recombines TRBV18 with TRBJ1-1, with D possibly TRBD1 on 5 matching bases. V shed 4 bases and J shed 4 bases, with 13 bases lying between them. This CDR3 contains 14 residues. Germline loops: CDR1 KGHSH, CDR2 LQKENI. Here the CDR3 reads CASSHGAPGTEAFF. The CDR3 DNA reads as TGTGCCAGCTCACACGGGGCGCCGGGCACTGAAGCTTTCTTT.

This rearrangement joins TRBV24-1 to TRBJ2-2; no reliable D call. Germline loops: CDR1 KGHDR, CDR2 SFDVKD. The CDR3 runs to 13 residues. V gave up 9 bases and J gave up 0 bases, with 7 bases separating them. The CDR3 DNA follows: TGTGCCACCGGAAGCTCGAACACCGGGGAGCTGTTTTTT. The encoded protein is CATGSSNTGELFF.